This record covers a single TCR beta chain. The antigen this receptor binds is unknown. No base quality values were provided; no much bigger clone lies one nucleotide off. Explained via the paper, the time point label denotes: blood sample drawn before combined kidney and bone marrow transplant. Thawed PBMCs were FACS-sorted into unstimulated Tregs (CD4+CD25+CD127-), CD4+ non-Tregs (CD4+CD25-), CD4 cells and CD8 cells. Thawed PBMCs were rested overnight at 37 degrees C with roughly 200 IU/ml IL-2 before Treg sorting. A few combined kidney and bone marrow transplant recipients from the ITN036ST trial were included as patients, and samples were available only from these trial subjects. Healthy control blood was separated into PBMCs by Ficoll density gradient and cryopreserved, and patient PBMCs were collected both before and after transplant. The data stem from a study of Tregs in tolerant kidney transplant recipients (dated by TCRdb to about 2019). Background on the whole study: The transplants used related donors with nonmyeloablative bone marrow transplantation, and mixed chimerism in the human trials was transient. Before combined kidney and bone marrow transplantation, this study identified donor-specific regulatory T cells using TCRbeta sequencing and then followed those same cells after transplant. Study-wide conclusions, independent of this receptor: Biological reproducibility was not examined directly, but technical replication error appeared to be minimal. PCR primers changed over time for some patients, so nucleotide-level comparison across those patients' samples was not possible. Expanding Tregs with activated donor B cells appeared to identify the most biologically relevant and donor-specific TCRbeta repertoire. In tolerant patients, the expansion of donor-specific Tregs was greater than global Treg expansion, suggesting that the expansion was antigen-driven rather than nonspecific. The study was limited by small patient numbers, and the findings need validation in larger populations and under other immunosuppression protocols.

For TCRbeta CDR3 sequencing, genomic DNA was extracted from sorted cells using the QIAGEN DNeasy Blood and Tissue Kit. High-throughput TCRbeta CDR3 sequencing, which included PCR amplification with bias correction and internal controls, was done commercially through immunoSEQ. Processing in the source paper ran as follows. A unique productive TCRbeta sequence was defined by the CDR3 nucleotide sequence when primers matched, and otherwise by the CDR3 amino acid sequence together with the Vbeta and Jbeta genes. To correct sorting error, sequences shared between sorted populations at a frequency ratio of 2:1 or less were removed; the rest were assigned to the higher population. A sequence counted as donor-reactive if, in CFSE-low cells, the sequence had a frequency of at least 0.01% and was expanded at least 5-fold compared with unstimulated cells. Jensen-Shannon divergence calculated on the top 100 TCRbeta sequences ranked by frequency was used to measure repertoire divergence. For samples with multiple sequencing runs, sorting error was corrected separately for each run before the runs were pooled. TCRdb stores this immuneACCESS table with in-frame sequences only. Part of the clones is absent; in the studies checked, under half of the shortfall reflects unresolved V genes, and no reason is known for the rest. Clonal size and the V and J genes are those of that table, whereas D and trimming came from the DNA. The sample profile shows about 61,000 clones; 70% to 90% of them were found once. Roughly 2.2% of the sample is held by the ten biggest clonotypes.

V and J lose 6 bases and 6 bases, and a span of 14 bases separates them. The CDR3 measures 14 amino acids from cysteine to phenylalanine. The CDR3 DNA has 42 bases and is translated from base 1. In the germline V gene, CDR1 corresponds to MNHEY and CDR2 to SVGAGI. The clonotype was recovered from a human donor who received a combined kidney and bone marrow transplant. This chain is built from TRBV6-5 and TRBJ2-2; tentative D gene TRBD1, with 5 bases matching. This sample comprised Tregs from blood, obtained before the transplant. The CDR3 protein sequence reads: CASRKSGAAGELFF. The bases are TGTGCCAGCAGGAAGAGTGGGGCTGCCGGGGAGCTGTTTTTT.